This record concerns one TCR beta chain sequence. Antigen specificity is unknown. These data are taken from a study of T-cell memory formation after mild COVID-19. Whole-study findings and limits: CM and EM subsets held most contracting CD4+ clones; EMRA held CD8+ ones. Clones that contracted from day 15 to 85 were balanced CD4/CD8, while later expanders leaned CD4+. Memory cells collected pre-infection included some clones that later responded, suggesting cross-reactive memory joined.

The 5'RACE method, run with constant-segment primers, produced TCR alpha and TCR beta cDNA libraries (carrying sample barcodes and UMIs). TCRdb independently ran MiXCR on the 5' RACE reads; one entry per CDR3 protein. The repertoire has roughly 51,000 distinct CDR3 sequences, over 6.5% of them found once; the top ten carry roughly 1.5%. Between the trimmed V and J ends, which lost 5 bases and 8 bases, there was a span of 12 bases. Germline values: CDR1 SGHTA, CDR2 FQGNSA. CDR3 length: 12 amino acids. The sample comprised PBMCs or a T cell subset sorted from them (not recorded which). The chain recombines TRBV7-2 with TRBJ1-2; weak D call: TRBD1 (6 bases). The receptor was isolated from a young man who had mild COVID-19 (a few samples of this study predate the infection). Cell type and time point are not known. The CDR3 loop reads CASSTGYRGYTF. The CDR3 nucleotides are TGTGCCAGCAGCACAGGGTATCGCGGCTACACCTTC.